This T cell receptor beta chain was documented in a study of shared clonotypes between healthy human individuals (dated by TCRdb to about 2020). Background for the entire study: A couple of women and a few men aged 18 to 49 years were included in the cohort. Per donor, leukapheresis produced somewhere between about 0.94 and 9.5 billion PBMCs. Libraries were prepared and TCR repertoires were sequenced by different laboratories using diverse techniques, in order to increase sequencing depth and limit assay-specific biases. For each donor, three plates each were used for CD4 naive and CD4 memory, two plates were used for CD8 naive, and one plate was used for CD8 memory. To estimate repertoire size and how much clonotype sharing occurs between individuals, the study deeply sequenced the blood TCR repertoires of five healthy adults. The full study reports these points: Across four donors, about 5% of naive CD4, roughly 3.4% of naive CD8, 2.3% of memory CD4, and about 0.44% of memory CD8 clonotypes were shared. Pairwise subsampling led to the expectation that sequencing depth would affect the degree of clonotype sharing among donors. Because the study included a small number of donors, the genetic and exposure-history diversity represented was limited. Estimated clonotype richness was generally larger for naive than for memory subsets. Even with the large sequencing depth, rarefaction of the sorted-subset datasets indicated that sequencing was incomplete. Clonotypes shared by all four sorted-subset donors showed higher generation probabilities than non-shared clonotypes. Sampling was restricted to blood, and TCR repertoires in tissue are likely to differ from TCR repertoires in blood.

A word on this clone: Its recognized antigen is unknown. Nothing much larger sits one base from this clone, and base qualities are not available.

The donors were healthy, HIV-negative adults who had no recently reported acute infections or vaccinations. All donors were Caucasian adults living in Nashville, Tennessee, USA. CD4+ T cells were enriched by magnetic negative selection; naive cells were then positively selected on CD45RA, and the negative fraction formed the memory subset. Blood was obtained by leukapheresis, after which PBMCs were separated by Ficoll-Histopaque density gradient centrifugation and cryopreserved in liquid nitrogen vapor phase. Analytical flow cytometry was used to check the purity and quantity of every magnetically sorted T cell population. Each sorted fraction had its genomic DNA isolated and then quantified by UV absorbance on a Nanodrop 2000c. Using the deep immunoSEQ assay, multiplex PCR amplified TCR CDR3 regions from genomic DNA. For each cell subset, the extracted genomic DNA was distributed evenly across all wells of several immunoSEQ 96-well plates, and each plate served as one replicate. For sorted subsets, around 200 ng genomic DNA, equal to 30,000 or so T cell genomes, was loaded into each replicate PCR. Purified libraries were measured with a Qubit 3.0 fluorometer, size-checked on a Bioanalyzer 2100, and measured again with the KAPA Library Quantification kit. Each immunoSEQ 96-well plate was sequenced on its own single-read 150-cycle Illumina NextSeq 550 flow cell. The published analysis was carried out like this. Because only junctional sequences without quality scores were contained in the immunoSEQ output, filtering matching that applied to full-length reads could not be performed. Sequences were annotated with PyIR, a Python wrapper for IgBLAST v1.9, using IMGT germline references to assign V/J genes and CDR3. Reads were removed for weak V/J assignments (E-value above 1e-6), missing CDR3, stop codons, out-of-frame junctions, or ambiguous translated residues. V3J clonotypes were defined as sequences sharing an identical inferred V gene, J gene, and CDR3 amino acid sequence. The percentage overlap between two repertoires was calculated by dividing the number of shared unique clonotypes by the size of the smaller repertoire. Repertoire richness was assessed with RTK rarefaction, the Chao1 estimator, and Recon v2.1 estimates of unobserved clonotypes. OLGA was used to compute generation probabilities for all TCRbeta clonotypes that the gDNA method yielded from a handful of donors. The table comes from immuneACCESS by way of TCRdb, which keeps in-frame sequences with V and J called. Part of the clones is missing from these tables; in studies checked, under half for an unresolved V gene and the rest for unknown reasons. V and J calls and clone size are those listed in that table; D and trimming were worked out from the DNA. Across this sample there are about 1.5 million clones, with approximately 98% seen only once. In total, the top ten clones hold about 0.45% of the sample.

V sheds 5 bases and J sheds 0 bases, leaving 8 bases between their ends. From the cysteine through the phenylalanine, the CDR3 covers 13 amino acids. Of all the DNA, just the CDR3 is kept, 39 bases in frame from base 1. From the germline V gene, CDR1 is SGHRS and CDR2 is YFSETQ. The sequenced sample consisted of naive CD4+ T cells sorted from blood. In light of the paper, this sample's cell subset or site label describes: CD45RA+ positively selected. This receptor was identified in a man aged 25-45 years in good health. This sequence uses TRBV5-1 and TRBJ1-1, with the identity of the D gene unclear. The CDR3 protein: CASRPTMNTEAFF. The nucleotides read TGCGCCAGCAGACCGACCATGAACACTGAAGCTTTCTTT.